One and the same sample provided the 20 T cell receptor beta chains below, sequenced in a study of blood T cells in healthy people across ages. Sample-barcoded 5' priming and a J-beta primer mix drove a second PCR of roughly 6 to 12 cycles. One entry per CDR3 protein, called by TCRdb with MiXCR from the 5' RACE reads. The sample has roughly 680,000 distinct CDR3 sequences, over 20% seen once. The specimen was blood. Every receptor here comes from a man in his sixties or seventies in good health.

This chain joins TRBV12-3 or TRBV12-4 and TRBJ2-2; the D gene could be TRBD1 or TRBD2 (6 bases each). The CDR3 spans 16 residues. V dropped 7 bases and J dropped 0 bases, with 15 bases sitting between them. CDR3 sequence (DNA): TGTGCCAGCACCCTTTACGGGGGCGCGAACACCGGGGAGCTGTTTTTT. It encodes CASTLYGGANTGELFF.

This chain connects TRBV25-1 to TRBJ2-5, with D possibly being TRBD1 (5 bases). The closer fit of TRBJ2-7 to the DNA end suggests the J call may be wrong. CDR3 length: 14 residues. In germline, CDR1 is MGHDK, CDR2 SYGVNS. In DNA, the CDR3 is TGTGCCAGCAGCAGGGCCAGCTCTCACAGCGAGCAGTACTTC. Its translation is CASSRASSHSEQYF.

In this sample, this clonotype turned up many times. The chain recombines TRBV20-1 with TRBJ2-7; possibly TRBD2 for D (6 bases). V shed 6 bases and J shed 5 bases, with 17 bases lying between them. The CDR3 covers 13 residues. CDR1 and CDR2 (germline): DFQATT, SNEGSKA (reference sequence). The CDR3 DNA sequence: TGCAGTGCCAAGCGGGCTAGCGTAGACGAGCAGTACTTC. It codes for CSAKRASVDEQYF.

This clonotype was detected only a few times. The chain joins TRBV20-1 to TRBJ2-2; TRBD1 matches at 9 bases. This CDR3 contains 14 residues. Looked up from germline, CDR1 is DFQATT and CDR2 is SNEGSKA (reference sequence). V dropped 3 bases and J dropped 6; count of bases not matched to a gene: 5. For the CDR3, the DNA is TGCAGTGCTAGGACCGGGACAGGGCCCGGGGAGCTGTTTTTT. Encoded protein: CSARTGTGPGELFF.

The V gene is TRBV5-1, the J gene TRBJ1-1, with TRBD1 as a possible D gene (6 bases). The CDR3 runs to 14 residues. Germline loops: CDR1 SGHRS, CDR2 YFSETQ. V lost 2 bases to trimming and J lost 4 bases, with 12 bases between them. CDR3 in DNA: TGCGCCAGCAGCTTTAGGGGGTTGAGCACTGAAGCTTTCTTT. Translation gives CASSFRGLSTEAFF.

The V gene is TRBV7-2, the J gene TRBJ2-5; the D is unclear. V shed 3 bases and J shed 4 bases, with 9 bases lying between them. The germline V gene has CDR1 SGHTA and CDR2 FQGNSA. CDR3 length equals 13 residues. Here the CDR3 DNA reads TGTGCCAGCAGCTTCGTCTCGGGAGAGACCCAGTACTTC. Translating it yields CASSFVSGETQYF.

The CDR3 nucleotides read TGTGCCAGCAGCCCAGGTGCGGGGCGGTACAATGAGCAGTTCTTC. Residues: CASSPGAGRYNEQFF. This chain connects TRBV12-3 or TRBV12-4 to TRBJ2-1; TRBD2 is a possible D gene (6 bases). The V end was cut by 6 bases, the J end by 4 bases, with 16 bases between. The CDR3 is made up of 15 amino acids.

The J gene is TRBJ1-1, the V gene TRBV6-2 or TRBV6-3; TRBD1 matches at 8 bases. The CDR3 extends over 14 amino acids. The J segment lost 6 bases and the V segment lost 5 bases, leaving 8 bases of the junction unmatched. Germline V gene sequence: CDR1 MNHEY, CDR2 SVGEGT. The CDR3 DNA is TGTGCCAGCAGTCGGGGGACAGGATCGCCTGAAGCTTTCTTT. Its translation is CASSRGTGSPEAFF.

There are many counts of this clonotype. The genes are TRBV3-1 and TRBJ2-1; 8 bases match TRBD2. Germline V gene lookup returns CDR1 LGHDT and CDR2 YNNKEL (reference sequence). Trimming removed 1 base from V and 0 bases from J; junction bases left unmatched: 8. The CDR3 has 18 residues. The chain's CDR3 is CASSQGLAGASSYNEQFF. The DNA for the CDR3 is TGTGCCAGCAGCCAAGGGCTAGCGGGCGCGAGCTCCTACAATGAGCAGTTCTTC.

J is TRBJ1-3 and V is TRBV11-2, with D possibly TRBD1 on 6 matching bases. Germline CDR1 is SGHAT and CDR2 is FQNNGV. The CDR3 spans 15 residues. V dropped 4 bases and J dropped 0 bases, with 10 bases sitting between them. CDR3 in DNA: TGTGCCAGCAGCTACCGGGACACCTCTGGAAACACCATATATTTT. It specifies CASSYRDTSGNTIYF.

V and J are TRBV20-1 and TRBJ2-1; D is unclear. The CDR3 runs 14 residues. Trimming removed 0 bases at V and 4 bases at J, with 10 bases between. Germline CDR1 DFQATT, CDR2 SNEGSKA (reference sequence). This CDR3 is CSARDFAVYNEQFF. CDR3 coding DNA: TGCAGTGCTAGAGATTTCGCTGTGTACAATGAGCAGTTCTTC.

The sample holds a few counts of this clonotype. The rearrangement links TRBV20-1 to TRBJ1-4, with D hard to call. The CDR3 length is 14 residues. Looked up from germline, CDR1 is DFQATT and CDR2 is SNEGSKA (reference sequence). Trimming shortened V by 0 bases and J by 8 bases, and 13 bases separated the two germline ends. The CDR3 protein is CSARDDQLGEKLFF. Here the CDR3 DNA reads TGCAGTGCTAGAGACGACCAGCTTGGGGAAAAACTGTTTTTT.

This clonotype was recorded a few times. The rearrangement joins TRBV27 to TRBJ2-5, with 10 bases lining up with TRBD2. Per the germline V gene, CDR1 is MNHEY and CDR2 is SMNVEV (reference sequence). CDR3 length: 15 residues. Trimming cost V 6 bases and J 1 base; bases outside gene matches: 5. CDR3 region: CASSLTSGFQETQYF. The CDR3 nucleotides read TGTGCCAGCAGCCTGACTAGCGGGTTCCAAGAGACCCAGTACTTC.

A few counts support this clonotype. The rearrangement uses TRBV6-2 or TRBV6-3 and TRBJ2-1; 8 bases line up with TRBD2. V shed 4 bases, J shed 0 bases, and the junction held 11 bases outside the gene matches. Germline V gene lookup returns CDR1 MNHEY and CDR2 SVGEGT. This CDR3 has 18 residues. The chain's CDR3 is CASSSPVGAGGSYNEQFF. CDR3 nucleotides: TGTGCCAGCAGTTCTCCGGTGGGCGCGGGGGGCTCCTACAATGAGCAGTTCTTC.

CDR3 amino acids: CSAKGQGPNEQFF. The CDR3, as DNA: TGCAGTGCTAAGGGACAGGGGCCAAATGAGCAGTTCTTC. The rearrangement joins TRBV20-1 to TRBJ2-1; 10 bases align to TRBD1. V lost 4 bases and J lost 7; bases outside the gene matches: 4. This CDR3 is 13 amino acids long. Germline V gene sequence: CDR1 DFQATT, CDR2 SNEGSKA (reference sequence).

This clonotype has only a few counts. The chain is built from TRBV5-5 and TRBJ1-1, with D perhaps matching TRBD1 (5 bases). The V and J ends lost 1 base and 6 bases respectively, with 10 bases between them. The CDR3 covers 13 residues. From germline, CDR1 is SGHKS and CDR2 YYEKEE (reference sequence). The CDR3: CASSLYEQAEAFF. The CDR3 nucleotides read TGTGCCAGCAGCTTGTATGAACAGGCTGAAGCTTTCTTT.

The chain employs TRBV3-1 and TRBJ2-7; 7 nucleotides match TRBD1. Trimming cost V 4 bases and J 0 bases; bases outside gene matches: 6. The CDR3 totals 15 residues. The germline CDR1 and CDR2 sequences are LGHDT and YNNKEL (reference sequence). The CDR3 DNA reads as TGTGCCAGCAGCCTGACAGGGACCAGCTCCTACGAGCAGTACTTC. As protein: CASSLTGTSSYEQYF.

This clonotype was picked up a small number of times. CDR3: CATSDSPSGTLKNEQFF. The CDR3 coding sequence is TGTGCCACCAGTGATTCCCCCTCGGGGACTCTTAAAAATGAGCAGTTCTTC. This chain links TRBV24-1 with TRBJ2-5; D may be TRBD2 (6 bases). Judging by the DNA end, TRBJ2-1 fits better; the J call may be wrong. The CDR3 spans 17 residues. CDR1 KGHDR and CDR2 SFDVKD come from the germline V gene.

This clonotype was counted a few times. This chain connects TRBV3-1 to TRBJ2-5, with 9 nucleotides matching TRBD2. The CDR3 loop spans 16 amino acids. J lost 5 bases, V lost 3 bases, and 10 bases had no gene match. Germline loops: CDR1 LGHDT, CDR2 YNNKEL (reference sequence). CDR3 loop: CASSQNLAGQQETQYF. The CDR3 coding sequence is TGTGCCAGCAGCCAGAACCTAGCGGGACAACAGGAGACCCAGTACTTC.

This clonotype was seen repeatedly, ten times or more. The rearrangement uses TRBV7-2 and TRBJ2-3, with TRBD2 matching 11 bases. The germline CDR1 and CDR2 sequences are SGHTA and FQGNSA. The CDR3 has 16 residues. V lost 6 bases, J lost 0 bases, and 5 bases stayed unmatched. The CDR3 sequence: CASRKGLAASTDTQYF. For the CDR3, the DNA is TGTGCCAGCAGAAAGGGACTAGCGGCGAGCACAGATACGCAGTATTTT.